This TCR beta chain was retrieved from a study of shared clonotypes between healthy human individuals. CDR1 and CDR2 from the germline V gene are MDHEN and SYDVKM. Trimming left V 4 bases short and J 4 bases short, with 10 bases between. CDR3 length: 13 amino acids. At deep level, the assay was performed. Sequencing was performed with immunoSEQ multiplex PCR; in TCRdb, only in-frame clones are kept and a portion is missing. The sample lists 100,000 or so clones, roughly half occurring once. The sequenced sample was PBMCs. This clonotype was obtained from a woman in her 40s in good health. Some clones in this sample may be carry-over from other donors' samples. V is TRBV28 and J is TRBJ2-5; D unresolved. The CDR3 region has the DNA TGTGCCAGCAGTTCCAACCCCCCAGAGACCCAGTACTTC. Amino acids: CASSSNPPETQYF.